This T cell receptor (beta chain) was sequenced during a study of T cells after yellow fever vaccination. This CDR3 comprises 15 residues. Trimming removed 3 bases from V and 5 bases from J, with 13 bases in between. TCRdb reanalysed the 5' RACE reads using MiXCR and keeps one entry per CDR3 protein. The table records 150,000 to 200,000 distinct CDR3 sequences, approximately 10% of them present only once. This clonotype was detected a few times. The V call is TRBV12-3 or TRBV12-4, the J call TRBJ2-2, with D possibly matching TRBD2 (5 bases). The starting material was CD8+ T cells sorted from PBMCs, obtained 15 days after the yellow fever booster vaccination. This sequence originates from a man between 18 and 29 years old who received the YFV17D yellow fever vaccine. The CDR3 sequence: CASSLIGSGTGELFF. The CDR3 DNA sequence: TGTGCCAGCAGTTTGATTGGCTCGGGGACCGGGGAGCTGTTTTTT.